The sample holds a few counts of the clone carrying this TCR beta chain. The antigen remains undetermined. TCRdb's copy holds only in-frame clones and misses some; the assay was immunoSEQ multiplex PCR. The table has fewer than 35,000 clones, about 81% seen once. The data stem from a study of PD-1 blockade in classical Hodgkin lymphoma. Findings and caveats of the study: By C4D1, CD4+ diversity increased significantly, especially in complete responders.

The CDR3 is 16 amino acids. V was clipped by 4 bases and J by 0 bases, with 14 bases between them. CDR1 and CDR2 (germline): SGHKS, YYEKEE (reference sequence). Time point in this sample: cycle 4 day 1 (C4D1), after about 6 weeks of nivolumab. Relapse was seen in all patients after autologous stem cell transplantation, and brentuximab vedotin exposure was variable. Negative selection with magnetic separation was used to purify CD4+ T cells from thawed PBMCs. This receptor was identified in a human donor with classical Hodgkin lymphoma. The V gene is TRBV5-5, the J gene TRBJ1-5; maybe TRBD1 (6 bases). Sequences were derived from CD4+ T cells from blood, sampled before the fourth cycle of nivolumab. As DNA, the CDR3 is TGTGCCAGCAGCCTGGGGGCGACGAATAGCAATCAGCCCCAGCATTTT. Translating it yields CASSLGATNSNQPQHF. The full variable domain, rest sourced from reference TRBV5-5 and TRBJ1-5, is DAGVTQSPTHLIKTRGQQVTLRCSPISGHKSVSWYQQVLGQGPQFIFQYYEKEERGRGNFPDRFSARQFPNYSSELNVNALLLGDSALYLCASSLGATNSNQPQHFGDGTRLSIL.